This T cell receptor (beta chain) came from a study of vaccination effects on CD4 cells after COVID-19. The ends were cut back, 5 bases at V and 2 bases at J, with 22 bases in the middle. Germline loops: CDR1 MNHNY, CDR2 SVGAGI (reference sequence). CDR3 length: 19 residues. Sequencing followed a ViraFEST assay step that expanded antigen-specific CD4+ T cells with viral peptide pools. CD4+ T cell isolation took place after less than 13 days of culture. Testing of the vaccine recipients showed negative nucleocapsid antibodies and no prior SARS-CoV-2 infection. Cultures received IL-2 medium that replaced half the medium on days 3 and 7. This clone was observed a handful of times. Antigen unknown. Sequencing was performed with immunoSEQ multiplex PCR; in TCRdb, only in-frame clones are kept and a portion is missing. The top ten clones hold 5.5% to 7% of a sample with 50,000 to 65,000 clones, 75% to 85% of them seen once.

The sequencing here drew on CD4+ T cells from PBMCs cultured with HCoV-OC43 spike peptides, taken before COVID-19 vaccination. Subset: HCoV-OC43 spike overlapping peptide pool stimulation. This TCR was sampled from a human donor who received a COVID-19 vaccine. The chain links TRBV6-6 to TRBJ1-6; TRBD1 is a possible D gene (5 bases). The CDR3 sequence is CASSPKAPRGGTYNSPLHF. The CDR3 DNA follows: TGTGCCAGCAGTCCCAAGGCTCCTCGGGGGGGTACCTATAATTCACCCCTCCACTTT.